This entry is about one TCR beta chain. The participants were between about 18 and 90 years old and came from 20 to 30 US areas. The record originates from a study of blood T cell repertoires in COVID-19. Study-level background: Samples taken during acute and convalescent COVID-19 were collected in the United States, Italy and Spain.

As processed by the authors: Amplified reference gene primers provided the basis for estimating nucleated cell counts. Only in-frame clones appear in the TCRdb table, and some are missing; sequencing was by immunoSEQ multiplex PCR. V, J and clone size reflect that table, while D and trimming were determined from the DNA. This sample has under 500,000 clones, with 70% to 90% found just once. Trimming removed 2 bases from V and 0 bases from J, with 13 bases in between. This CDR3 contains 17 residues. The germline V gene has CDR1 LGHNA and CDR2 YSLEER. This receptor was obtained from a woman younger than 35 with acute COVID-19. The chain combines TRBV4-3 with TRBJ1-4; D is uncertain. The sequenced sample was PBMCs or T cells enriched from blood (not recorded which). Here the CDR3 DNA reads TGCGCCAGCAGCCAATCCCCCCATGAGGCAACTAATGAAAAACTGTTTTTT. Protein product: CASSQSPHEATNEKLFF.